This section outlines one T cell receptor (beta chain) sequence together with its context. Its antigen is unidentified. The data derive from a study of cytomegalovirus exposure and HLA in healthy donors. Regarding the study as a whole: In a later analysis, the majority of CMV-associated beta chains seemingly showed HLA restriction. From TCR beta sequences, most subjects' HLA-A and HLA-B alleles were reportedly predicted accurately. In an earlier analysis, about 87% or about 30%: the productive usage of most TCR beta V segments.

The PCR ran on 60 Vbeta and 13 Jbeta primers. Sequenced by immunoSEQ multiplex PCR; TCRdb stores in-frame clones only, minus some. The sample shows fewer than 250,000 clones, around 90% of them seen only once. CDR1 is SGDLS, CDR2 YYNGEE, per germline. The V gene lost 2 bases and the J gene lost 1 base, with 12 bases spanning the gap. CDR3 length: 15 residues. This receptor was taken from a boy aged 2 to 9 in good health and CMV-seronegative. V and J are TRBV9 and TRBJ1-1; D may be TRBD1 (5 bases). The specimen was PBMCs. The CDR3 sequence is CASSVSTDANTEAFF. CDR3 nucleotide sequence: TGTGCCAGCAGCGTGTCGACAGACGCGAACACTGAAGCTTTCTTT. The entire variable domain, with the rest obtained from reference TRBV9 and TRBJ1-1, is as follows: DSGVTQTPKHLITATGQRVTLRCSPRSGDLSVYWYQQSLDQGLQFLIQYYNGEERAKGNILERFSAQQFPDLHSELNLSSLELGDSALYFCASSVSTDANTEAFFGQGTRLTVV.